The rows below give T cell receptor beta chains drawn from one sample of a study of early T cells in non-severe SARS-CoV-2 infection. TCRdb re-called the 5' RACE reads through MiXCR, storing one row per CDR3 protein. Altogether over 70,000 distinct CDR3 sequences are present, approximately 15% being singletons, with the ten largest covering 6% to 7.5%. The sample was whole blood. The source is an adult who was a healthcare worker with PCR-confirmed SARS-CoV-2 infection or an uninfected control (not recorded which). Both conserved end residues are part of each CDR3. A D gene is named only where the DNA matches it firmly. The size field is filled for only some rows; it gives once, few, many or a size class.

NA	TRBV15	TRBJ2-2	NA	TGTGCCACCAGCAGAGAAGGGGCCGCAGGGATGGGCCGGGGCACCGGGGAGCTGTTTTTT	CATSREGAAGMGRGTGELFF
many	TRBV4-2	TRBJ2-1	NA	TGTGCCAGCAGCCGACAGCCCCTTCTAGGGGAACCCTACAATGAGCAGTTCTTC	CASSRQPLLGEPYNEQFF
few	TRBV20-1	TRBJ2-1	NA	TGCAGTGCTATCTCTGCGGACTACAATGAGCAGTTCTTC	CSAISADYNEQFF
few	TRBV5-1	TRBJ2-7	NA	TGCGCCAGCAGCTTGTTCGCAGGGGCTCGGACCTACGAGCAGTACTTC	CASSLFAGARTYEQYF
few	TRBV11-3	TRBJ2-1	TRBD2	TGTGCCAGCAGCTTAGAAGGACTAGCGGGAGCTGAGCAGTTCTTC	CASSLEGLAGAEQFF
many	TRBV19	TRBJ2-1	TRBD2	TGTGCCAGTAGTCCTTCTTGGGCTAGCGGGAGATATGAGCAGTTCTTC	CASSPSWASGRYEQFF
NA	TRBV11-2	TRBJ2-7	NA	TGTGCCAGCAGCTTAAACCTGCAGGACTATACCTACGAGCAGTACTTC	CASSLNLQDYTYEQYF
NA	TRBV28	TRBJ2-7	NA	TGTGCCAGCAGTTTTCGTGGCCTCAGGTCCTACGAGCAGTACTTC	CASSFRGLRSYEQYF
few	TRBV2	TRBJ2-6	NA	TGTGCCAGCAGAGGACAACGCTCTGGGGCCAACGTCCTGACTTTC	CASRGQRSGANVLTF
NA	TRBV20-1	TRBJ2-7	TRBD1	TGCAGTGCTAGAAATTGGGACAGCTCCTACGAGCAGTACTTC	CSARNWDSSYEQYF
few	TRBV12-3/TRBV12-4	TRBJ1-2	NA	TGTGCCAGCAGTTTAGGGCTTGAAGGCCATGGCTACACCTTC	CASSLGLEGHGYTF
few	TRBV20-1	TRBJ2-7	NA	TGCAGTGCTAGAGGATACCAGGGATACGAGCAGTACTTC	CSARGYQGYEQYF
few	TRBV12-3/TRBV12-4	TRBJ1-4	TRBD1	TGTGCCAGCAGTTGGGGGACAGGGGAGTCGGATTCGGAAAAACTGTTTTTT	CASSWGTGESDSEKLFF
few	TRBV21-1	TRBJ2-7	NA	TGTGCCACCAGGACCTCGGGCTCCATATCTAACGAGCAGTACTTC	CATRTSGSISNEQYF
many	TRBV2	TRBJ2-3	NA	TGTGCCAGCAGGAGTTTCACAGATACGCAGTATTTT	CASRSFTDTQYF
few	TRBV5-1	TRBJ2-1	TRBD2	TGCGCCAGCAGCTTGGCCGGACTAGCGGCCAATGAGCAGTTCTTC	CASSLAGLAANEQFF
few	TRBV7-9	TRBJ2-3	NA	TGTGCCAGCAGCCTCCGGGGGAATCGCTGGACCTCTGGCACAGATACGCAGTATTTT	CASSLRGNRWTSGTDTQYF
NA	TRBV7-9	TRBJ1-5	NA	TGTGCCAGCAGCTCTGTGGGAGGGGGCAATCAGCCCCAGCATTTT	CASSSVGGGNQPQHF
NA	TRBV19	TRBJ2-1	TRBD2	TGTGCCAGTAGCCTCAGCGGGAGTATCGATTCCGGGTACAATGAGCAGTTCTTC	CASSLSGSIDSGYNEQFF
many	TRBV14	TRBJ1-6	NA	TGTGCCAGCAGCCACCATAGGGGCCTCCACTTT	CASSHHRGLHF
few	TRBV24-1	TRBJ2-1	NA	TGTGCCACCAGTGATTTGGAACAGGTCGCTGAGCAGTTCTTC	CATSDLEQVAEQFF
few	TRBV5-5	TRBJ1-1	NA	TGTGCCAGCAGCTACCTAGACACCCTGAACACTGAAGCTTTCTTT	CASSYLDTLNTEAFF
NA	TRBV19	TRBJ2-1	NA	TGTGCCAGTAGTGAGGAGGGCCTAGGCTACAATGAGCAGTTCTTC	CASSEEGLGYNEQFF
few	TRBV6-6	TRBJ1-3	NA	TGTGCCAGCAGTCCGAGGGGGACTTCTGGAAACACCATATATTTT	CASSPRGTSGNTIYF
few	TRBV28	TRBJ1-1	NA	TGTGCCAGCAGGGTATACAGGGCCACTGAAGCTTTCTTT	CASRVYRATEAFF
NA	TRBV4-1	TRBJ2-3	NA	TGCGCCAGCAGCCATTTAGCGGAGGGCACAGATACGCAGTATTTT	CASSHLAEGTDTQYF
few	TRBV10-3	TRBJ2-2	NA	TGTGCCATCAGTGAACACACCGGGGAGCTGTTTTTT	CAISEHTGELFF
NA	TRBV6-5	TRBJ2-7	TRBD2	TGTGCCAGCAGCCGCCCGGCCACTAGCGGGAGGGTGGTGCAGTACTTC	CASSRPATSGRVVQYF
few	TRBV28	TRBJ2-7	TRBD2	TGTGCCAGCAGTCCCATAGCGGGAGTTACCCTCCACGAGCAGTACTTC	CASSPIAGVTLHEQYF
few	TRBV20-1	TRBJ2-1	TRBD2	TGCAGTGCGAGGACTAGCGGGAGGCGGAATGAGCAGTTCTTC	CSARTSGRRNEQFF
NA	TRBV6-6	TRBJ2-7	TRBD2	TGTGCCAGCAGTCTAGGGGCGGGAGCCCTCTACGAGCAGTACTTC	CASSLGAGALYEQYF
many	TRBV10-3	TRBJ2-1	NA	TGTGCCATCAGTGAGTCTTGGAGGGACCAAGACAATGAGCAGTTCTTC	CAISESWRDQDNEQFF
few	TRBV2	TRBJ2-7	NA	TGTGCCAGCAGTGAAGTCAGCTATTCCTACGAGCAGTACTTC	CASSEVSYSYEQYF
many	TRBV7-2	TRBJ1-5	NA	TGTGCCAGCAGCCCCGCGGGGAACCAGCCCCAGCATTTT	CASSPAGNQPQHF
few	TRBV5-6	TRBJ2-1	NA	TGTGCCAGCAGCTTGACCGGGGGAAGGACTTCTTCCTACAATGAGCAGTTCTTC	CASSLTGGRTSSYNEQFF
few	TRBV11-3	TRBJ2-7	TRBD1	TGTGCCAGCAGCTTAGACGGCGGACAGGGAGGAGACGAGCAGTACTTC	CASSLDGGQGGDEQYF
many	TRBV29-1	TRBJ2-2	NA	TGCAGCGTTACGGAAGCGAGCGGGGAGCTGTTTTTT	CSVTEASGELFF
NA	TRBV24-1	TRBJ1-6	NA	TGTGCCACCAGTGATTTGTGTACCGCTAATTCACCCCTCCACTTT	CATSDLCTANSPLHF
NA	TRBV29-1	TRBJ1-5	TRBD1	TGCAGCGTCGGGGGACAGGGGAATCAGCCCCAGCATTTT	CSVGGQGNQPQHF
NA	TRBV18	TRBJ1-1	TRBD1	TGTGCCAGCTCAATGGGACAGAAGAACACTGAAGCTTTCTTT	CASSMGQKNTEAFF
NA	TRBV9	TRBJ2-1	NA	TGTGCCAGCAGCGTGGGGGACCGCTCTAGTTCCTACAATGAGCAGTTCTTC	CASSVGDRSSSYNEQFF
NA	TRBV7-3	TRBJ1-1	NA	TGTGCCAGCAGTGAGGGTCCGGGCACTGAAGCTTTCTTT	CASSEGPGTEAFF
few	TRBV30	TRBJ2-7	NA	TGTGCCTGGAGTAGACCCCCTTCCTACGAGCAGTACTTC	CAWSRPPSYEQYF
once	TRBV18	TRBJ2-3	TRBD2	TGTGCCAGCTCACGGCCCTCGGCGGGAGGAACAGATACGCAGTATTTT	CASSRPSAGGTDTQYF
few	TRBV12-5	TRBJ1-4	TRBD1	TGTGCTAGTGGTTTCCCGAACAGGGGCGCTGAAAAACTGTTTTTT	CASGFPNRGAEKLFF
few	TRBV28	TRBJ2-2	TRBD2	TGTGCCAGCTTGCGGGGACTAGTAGAGGCCGGGGAGCTGTTTTTT	CASLRGLVEAGELFF
few	TRBV28	TRBJ1-2	TRBD1	TGTGCCAGCAGTCATCAGGGGGCCAGTGGCTATGGCTACACCTTC	CASSHQGASGYGYTF
NA	TRBV11-2	TRBJ2-7	TRBD1	TGTGCCAGCAGCTTAAGAGGGGCAGGGGGAAACGAGCAGTACTTC	CASSLRGAGGNEQYF
many	TRBV11-2	TRBJ2-1	NA	TGTGCCAGCAGCTTGAGGCGGGACTCCTCCTACAATGAGCAGTTCTTC	CASSLRRDSSYNEQFF
many	TRBV18	TRBJ2-3	NA	TGTGCCAGCTCACCACGGGGCACAGATACGCAGTATTTT	CASSPRGTDTQYF
NA	TRBV3-1	TRBJ2-3	NA	TGTGCCAGCAGCCAAACTCCCCGGCCGTCCATTCATACGCAGTATTTT	CASSQTPRPSIHTQYF
NA	TRBV29-1	TRBJ2-7	TRBD1	TGCAGCGTTGAAGTGGGACAGGGACTCCTCTACGAGCAGTACTTC	CSVEVGQGLLYEQYF
NA	TRBV3-1	TRBJ2-1	NA	TGTGCCAGCAAACAGGGTCTTCGCAATGAGCAGTTCTTC	CASKQGLRNEQFF
NA	TRBV27	TRBJ2-3	NA	TGTGCCAGCAGTTTCTCACCCCAGGGAACCACAGATACGCAGTATTTT	CASSFSPQGTTDTQYF
NA	TRBV27	TRBJ1-1	TRBD1	TGTGCCAGCAGGAAGCCAGACAGGGGCACTGAAGCTTTCTTT	CASRKPDRGTEAFF